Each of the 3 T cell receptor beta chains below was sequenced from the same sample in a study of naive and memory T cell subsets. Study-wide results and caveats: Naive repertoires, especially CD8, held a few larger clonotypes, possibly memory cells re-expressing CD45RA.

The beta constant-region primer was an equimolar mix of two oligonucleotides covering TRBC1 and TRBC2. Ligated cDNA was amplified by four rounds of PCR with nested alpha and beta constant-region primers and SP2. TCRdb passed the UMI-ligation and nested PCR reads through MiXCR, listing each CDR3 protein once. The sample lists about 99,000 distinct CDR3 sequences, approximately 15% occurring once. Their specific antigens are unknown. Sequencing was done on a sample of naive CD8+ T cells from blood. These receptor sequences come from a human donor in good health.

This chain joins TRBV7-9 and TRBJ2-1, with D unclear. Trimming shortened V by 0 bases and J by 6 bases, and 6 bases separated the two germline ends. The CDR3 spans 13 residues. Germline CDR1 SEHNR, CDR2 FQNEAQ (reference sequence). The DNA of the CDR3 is TGTGCCAGCAGCTTAGCGGGCACCAATGAGCAGTTCTTC. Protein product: CASSLAGTNEQFF.

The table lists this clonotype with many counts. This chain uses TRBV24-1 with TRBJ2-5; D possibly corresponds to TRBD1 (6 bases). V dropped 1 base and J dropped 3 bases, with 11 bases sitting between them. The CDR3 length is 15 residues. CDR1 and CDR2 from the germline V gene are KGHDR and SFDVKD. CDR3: CATSDLTDSKETQYF. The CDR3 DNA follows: TGTGCCACCAGTGATTTAACGGACAGCAAAGAGACCCAGTACTTC.

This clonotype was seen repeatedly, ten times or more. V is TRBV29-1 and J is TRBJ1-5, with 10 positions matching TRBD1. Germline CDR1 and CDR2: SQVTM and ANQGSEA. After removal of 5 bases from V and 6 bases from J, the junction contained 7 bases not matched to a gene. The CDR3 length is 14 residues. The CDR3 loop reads CSVIGTGAGQPQHF. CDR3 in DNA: TGCAGCGTTATTGGGACAGGGGCAGGTCAGCCCCAGCATTTT.